A single sample gave rise to the 13 T cell receptor beta chains below, sequenced in a study of blood T cell repertoires in COVID-19. TCRdb's copy holds only in-frame clones and misses some; the assay was immunoSEQ multiplex PCR. The table lists about 530,000 clones, less than 90% of them singletons. Sequencing was carried out using peripheral blood. The receptors here all came from a woman between 50 and 59 years old with COVID-19, enrolled during active disease.

This chain uses TRBV11-2 with TRBJ2-5; maybe TRBD1 (6 bases). The V gene lost 4 bases and the J gene lost 6 bases, with 18 bases spanning the gap. Germline V gives CDR1 SGHAT, CDR2 FQNNGV. This CDR3 has 15 amino acids. CDR3 in DNA: TGTGCCAGCAGCTCGGGATACAGGGTAGCGAAGACCCAGTACTTC. Translating gives CASSSGYRVAKTQYF. The full variable domain, completed using reference TRBV11-2 and TRBJ2-5, is EAGVAQSPRYKIIEKRQSVAFWCNPISGHATLYWYQQILGQGPKLLIQFQNNGVVDDSQLPKDRFSAERLKGVDSTLKIQPAKLEDSAVYLCASSSGYRVAKTQYFGPGTRLLVL.

The chain combines TRBV5-6 with TRBJ2-1, with D possibly matching TRBD2 (6 bases). With 4 bases removed from V and 3 bases from J, the gap between germline ends came to 17 bases. The CDR3 runs to 16 residues. Per the germline V gene, CDR1 is SGHDT and CDR2 is YYEEEE. Written as DNA, the CDR3 is TGTGCCAGCAGCGGCGGGGCATTGGCCCACTACAATGAGCAGTTCTTC. It yields the protein CASSGGALAHYNEQFF.

This clone was seen a single time. The rearrangement links TRBV5-1 to TRBJ1-2; D may be TRBD1 (5 bases). The CDR3 has 13 amino acids. With 5 bases removed from V and 2 bases from J, the gap between germline ends came to 10 bases. Germline V lookup: CDR1 SGHRS, CDR2 YFSETQ. The chain's CDR3 is CASRPDRNYGYTF. DNA of the CDR3: TGCGCCAGCAGACCCGACAGAAACTATGGCTACACCTTC.

The sample holds one count of this clone. The rearrangement uses TRBV2 and TRBJ1-6; D gene unclear. CDR3 length: 13 amino acids. The V and J ends lost 8 bases and 8 bases respectively, with 13 bases between them. Looked up from germline, CDR1 is SNHLY and CDR2 is FYNNEI. The CDR3 sequence is CASSAEVDSPLHF. Written as DNA, the CDR3 is TGTGCCAGCTCCGCGGAAGTGGATTCACCCCTCCACTTT.

The V gene is TRBV30, the J gene TRBJ1-1; D is perhaps TRBD1 (6 bases). The germline V gene has CDR1 GTSNPN and CDR2 SVGIG (reference sequence). The CDR3 extends over 13 amino acids. Trimming took off 1 base at V and 0 bases at J, with 6 bases between the two ends. The CDR3 bases are TGTGCCTGGAGTGGACAGGTGAACACTGAAGCTTTCTTT. Its translation is CAWSGQVNTEAFF.

The chain has TRBV2 and TRBJ1-4, with D hard to call. V was pared by 6 bases and J by 0 bases, with 11 bases between. Per the germline V gene, CDR1 is SNHLY and CDR2 is FYNNEI. The CDR3 runs to 15 residues. The CDR3 nucleotides read TGTGCCAGCAGGGTAGCTGCCGCAACTAATGAAAAACTGTTTTTT. This encodes CASRVAAATNEKLFF.

This sequence joins TRBV7-7 and TRBJ2-2; 12 bases line up with TRBD1. CDR3 length: 15 residues. The ends lost 5 bases at V and 7 bases at J; junction bases unmatched: 5. Germline lookup yields CDR1 SSHAT and CDR2 FNYEAQ (reference sequence). The CDR3, as DNA: TGTGCCAGCAGCCTCGGGACAGGGGGCGACGGGGAGCTGTTTTTT. Its translation: CASSLGTGGDGELFF.

This clone has just one count. V usage is TRBV24-1 and J usage is TRBJ2-3; TRBD1 is a possible D gene (6 bases). Trimming pared 5 bases from V and 0 bases from J, leaving 20 bases between. Germline values: CDR1 KGHDR, CDR2 SFDVKD. The CDR3 is 18 amino acids. The chain's CDR3 is CATSGATQGTISTDTQYF. In DNA, the CDR3 is TGTGCCACCAGTGGGGCGACTCAGGGGACGATCAGCACAGATACGCAGTATTTT.

The chain has TRBV24-1 and TRBJ1-1; D might be TRBD1 (5 bases). CDR1 and CDR2 from the germline V gene are KGHDR and SFDVKD. This CDR3 comprises 15 residues. V lost 4 bases to trimming and J lost 1 base, with 12 bases between them. CDR3 sequence: CATSDPGVANTEAFF. The CDR3 DNA reads as TGTGCCACCAGTGACCCGGGGGTGGCGAACACTGAAGCTTTCTTT.

V usage is TRBV21-1 and J usage is TRBJ2-3; the D call in the table, TRBD1, was not verified against the DNA. TRBV21-1 constitutes a pseudogene. The CDR3 contains 14 residues. CDR3 in amino acids: CASTGQGSTDTQYF. CDR3 DNA sequence: TGTGCCAGCACCGGACAGGGAAGTACAGATACGCAGTATTTT.

This clone showed up just once. This chain links TRBV3-1 (or the pseudogene TRBV3-2) with TRBJ2-1; the D is unclear. The CDR3 consists of 14 residues. Germline values: CDR1 LGHDT, CDR2 YNNKEL (reference sequence). Trimming shortened V by 4 bases and J by 8 bases, and 15 bases separated the two germline ends. The CDR3 region has the DNA TGTGCCAGCAGCCCGAGAGTGATCAGCGATGAGCAGTTCTTC. Encoded protein: CASSPRVISDEQFF.

The chain uses TRBV4-2 and TRBJ2-1; tentative D call: TRBD1 (6 bases). Germline V gene sequence: CDR1 LGHNA, CDR2 YNFKEQ. The ends were cut back, 1 base at V and 6 bases at J, with 16 bases in the middle. The CDR3 has 16 residues. The CDR3: CASSQAMTEGGNEQFF. The CDR3 coding sequence is TGTGCCAGCAGCCAAGCTATGACAGAAGGGGGCAATGAGCAGTTCTTC.

This clone was recorded a few times. The gene calls are TRBV25-1 and TRBJ1-3; 7 nucleotides match TRBD1. The CDR3 has 16 amino acids. Germline V gives CDR1 MGHDK, CDR2 SYGVNS. The V gene end was trimmed by 4 bases and the J gene end by 4 bases; junction bases not matched to a gene: 10. The CDR3 reads CASSASQQGVGNTIYF. DNA of the CDR3: TGTGCCAGCAGTGCGTCCCAGCAGGGGGTCGGAAACACCATATATTTT. Based on the CDR3 plus reference TRBV25-1 and TRBJ1-3, the full variable domain is EADIYQTPRYLVIGTGKKITLECSQTMGHDKMYWYQQDPGMELHLIHYSYGVNSTEKGDLSSESTVSRIRTEHFPLTLESARPSHTSQYLCASSASQQGVGNTIYFGEGSWLTVV.